This T cell receptor beta chain was sequenced during a study of cytotoxic CD8 clonotypes in ibrutinib-treated CLL. Whole-study results and caveats: Age-matched healthy donor levels were exceeded by baseline clonality, which tracked circulating CD8+ T-cell counts.

As for this clone: Its antigen is unidentified.

Assay used: immunoSEQ multiplex PCR; TCRdb lists only in-frame clones, some missing. Here the sample spans tens of thousands of clones, 45% to 50% being singletons. Trimming removed 2 bases at V and 3 bases at J, with 6 bases between. Germline V gives CDR1 SGHNT, CDR2 YENEEA. This CDR3 has 13 residues. The receptor was derived from a human donor with chronic lymphocytic leukemia. This chain joins TRBV11-3 and TRBJ2-3; D remains unclear. The material was PBMCs, obtained before ibrutinib treatment. CDR3 amino acids: CASSLLGTDTQYF. Written as DNA, the CDR3 is TGTGCCAGCAGCTTATTAGGGACAGATACGCAGTATTTT.